Below, one TCR beta chain is given with its context. Its matching antigen is unknown. Mismatch with germline at one junction end may stem from a read error. Germline CDR1 KGHSH, CDR2 LQKENI. The length of the CDR3 is 14 residues. TCRdb re-called the multiplex PCR reads with MiXCR, one entry per CDR3 protein. The data contain about 270,000 distinct CDR3 sequences, 30% to 35% of them singletons. The data were taken from a study of breast tumors, draining lymph nodes, adjacent tissues. General study findings and limits: Compared with basal-like, luminal-like tumors shared significantly more repertoire with nontumor tissue. The data were judged consistent with most tumor T cells coming from lymph node and expanding in tumor. Tumor T cell lymph node origin was a supported hypothesis, not proven. Compared with lymph nodes, tumors were less diverse; compared with nontumor tissue, more.

Samples came from axillary lymph nodes draining the breast cancer. The sequence derives from a female donor with breast cancer. Some clones in this sample may be carry-over from other donors' samples. Sequencing used axillary lymph node tissue. The rearrangement links TRBV18 to TRBJ1-4; 10 positions agree with TRBD1. The CDR3 sequence is CASSPGQGNEQLFF. In DNA, the CDR3 is TGTGCCAGCTCACCGGGACAGGGGAATGAACAACTGTTTTTT.